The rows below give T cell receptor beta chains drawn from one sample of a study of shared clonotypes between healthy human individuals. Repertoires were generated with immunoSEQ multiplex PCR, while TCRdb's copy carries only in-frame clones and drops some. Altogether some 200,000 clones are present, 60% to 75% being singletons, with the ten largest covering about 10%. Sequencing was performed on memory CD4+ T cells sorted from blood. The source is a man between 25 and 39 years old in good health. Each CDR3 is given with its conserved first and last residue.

CASSFGVDELSYEQYF	TRBV28	TRBJ2-7
CASSQAGAQNTEAFF	TRBV18	TRBJ1-1
CASSPGYGSDTQYF	TRBV6-1	TRBJ2-3
CASSYLSGPQAFF	TRBV6-5	TRBJ1-1
CASSGSGSNTGELFF	TRBV10-2	TRBJ2-2
CASSKNGDEQFF	TRBV5-4	TRBJ2-1
CASSSPNGRDTQYF	TRBV7-9	TRBJ2-3
CASSSDRASGYTF	TRBV7-9	TRBJ1-2
CASSHPPGSYEQYF	TRBV23-1	TRBJ2-7
CASSGMAVRTSYEQYF	TRBV11-2	TRBJ2-7
CASSLEDPSNYGYTF	TRBV5-5	TRBJ1-2
CATSRDPYRGHEKLFF	TRBV15	TRBJ1-4
CASSHKRGGGANVLTF	TRBV28	TRBJ2-6
CASSPSNRDREYNEQFF	TRBV18	TRBJ2-1
CASSGGNQETQYF	TRBV5-1	TRBJ2-5
CASTDPGWTSGRSNEQFF	TRBV10-2	TRBJ2-1
CSFTPGPRTEAFF	TRBV29-1	TRBJ1-1
CASSQDRGSYNEQFF	TRBV19	TRBJ2-1
CSASSGNTIYF	TRBV20-1	TRBJ1-3
CASSFSGTLNTEAFF	TRBV7-9	TRBJ1-1
CASSLDGGDGDTQYF	TRBV5-1	TRBJ2-3
CASSPGQSSTEAFF	TRBV11-3	TRBJ1-1
CASSLGVTGELFF	TRBV5-6	TRBJ2-2
CASSVLVGTEAFF	TRBV7-2	TRBJ1-1
CASSDRLTGDYEQYF	TRBV6-4	TRBJ2-7